This entry describes one T cell receptor beta chain. Its antigen is unidentified. Deletions cut 0 bases from V and 0 bases from J, with 6 bases between. The CDR3 is 14 residues long. Germline CDR1 GTSNPN, CDR2 SVGIG (reference sequence). The data derive from a study of T cell responses to AZD1222 COVID-19 vaccine. Study-level results: Among vaccine-associated CD4 TCRs, coverage spanned spike, with dominance at 160-218 and 743-854. There were repertoire samples only from the period after the peak T cell response.

Produced via immunoSEQ multiplex PCR; TCRdb's table is partial and in-frame only. The table records 140,000 to 150,000 clones, about nine tenths of them present only once. The sequence was collected from an adult in good health. The source material was peripheral blood, sampled on day 0 of AZD1222 vaccination. The chain recombines TRBV30 with TRBJ1-5; no clear D. CDR3 amino acids: CAWSVGISNQPQHF. The DNA of the CDR3 is TGTGCCTGGAGTGTTGGCATTAGCAATCAGCCCCAGCATTTT.